The 30 T cell receptor beta chains presented below share a single source sample, sequenced in a study of monozygotic twins with inflammatory bowel disease. TCRdb reprocessed the 5' RACE reads and stores each CDR3 protein as one record, lacking DNA. Reported are about 210,000 distinct CDR3 sequences; the ten largest clones contain under 8.5%. The specimen sequenced was blood. The source is a human donor with ulcerative colitis or Crohn's disease, or a healthy co-twin of an affected twin (not recorded which).

This chain connects TRBV19 to TRBJ1-1. The CDR3 is 15 residues long. CDR1 LNHDA and CDR2 SQIVND come from the germline V gene (reference sequence). The CDR3 is CATLPSVLENTEAFF.

The chain has TRBV7-7 and TRBJ2-2; TCRdb gives TRBD1 as the D gene, but with no DNA this cannot be confirmed. Germline V gene lookup returns CDR1 SSHAT and CDR2 FNYEAQ (reference sequence). The CDR3 runs to 13 residues. Here the CDR3 reads CASSSTGPGELFF.

The chain employs TRBV29-1 and TRBJ2-2; TCRdb selects TRBD1, and the lack of DNA leaves this call unchecked. Germline loops: CDR1 SQVTM, CDR2 ANQGSEA. This CDR3 is built from 14 residues. CDR3 in amino acids: CSVSHPQGTGELFF.

This chain links TRBV20-1 with TRBJ1-2; TCRdb designates TRBD1, a call that cannot be tested without DNA. This CDR3 is built from 13 residues. CDR1 is DFQATT, CDR2 SNEGSKA, per germline (reference sequence). The CDR3 is CSASGGQGAYGTF.

The V gene is TRBV12-3 or TRBV12-4, the J gene TRBJ1-5. The CDR3 is 15 residues long. This CDR3 is CASSLGNGGYQPQHF.

The V and J genes are TRBV15 and TRBJ2-5; TCRdb calls TRBD1, which cannot be checked without DNA. This CDR3 has 15 residues. Germline CDR1 LNHNV, CDR2 YYDKDF (reference sequence). The CDR3 loop is CATSSGETVQETQYF.

The J gene is TRBJ2-3, the V gene TRBV29-1; TCRdb's D call of TRBD1 is untestable without DNA. Germline V lookup: CDR1 SQVTM, CDR2 ANQGSEA. The CDR3 totals 16 residues. This chain's CDR3 is CSVEPQRQGAADTQYF.

V gene TRBV20-1 combines with J gene TRBJ1-2. The germline CDR1 and CDR2 sequences are DFQATT and SNEGSKA (reference sequence). There are 15 residues in the CDR3. The CDR3 sequence is CSARGQAVANYGYTF.

The rearrangement joins TRBV7-6 to TRBJ2-7; TCRdb returns TRBD2, unconfirmable since there is no DNA. CDR1 and CDR2 from the germline V gene are SGHVS and FNYEAQ. The CDR3 covers 16 residues. CDR3 amino acids: CASSLRLAGDAYEQYF.

The chain uses TRBV5-1 and TRBJ1-5; the D call of TRBD1 rests on TCRdb alone, since no DNA is present to check it. The CDR3 consists of 14 residues. Germline V gene data show CDR1 as SGHRS and CDR2 as YFSETQ. Here the CDR3 reads CASSLGGTGQPQHF.

The V gene is TRBV30, the J gene TRBJ2-3. This CDR3 is 13 amino acids long. The germline V gene encodes CDR1 GTSNPN and CDR2 SVGIG (reference sequence). Here the CDR3 reads CAWSVGGTDTQYF.

The rearrangement uses TRBV6-2 or TRBV6-3 and TRBJ2-1; TCRdb outputs TRBD2, but without DNA this stays unchecked. The CDR3 covers 14 residues. Looked up from germline, CDR1 is MNHEY and CDR2 is SVGEGT. The CDR3: CASSYIAEGDEQFF.

The CDR3 loop reads CASRGQGSHGYTF. The chain recombines TRBV6-5 with TRBJ1-2; lacking DNA, the TRBD1 call made by TCRdb goes unchecked. The CDR3 loop spans 13 amino acids. CDR1 is MNHEY, CDR2 SVGAGI, per germline.

The chain is built from TRBV5-6 and TRBJ2-2; TCRdb's D call, TRBD2, is unchecked because there is no DNA. The germline gives CDR1 SGHDT, CDR2 YYEEEE. CDR3 size: 15 residues. This CDR3 is CASSWWDSWGGELFF.

The chain is built from TRBV7-2 and TRBJ2-7; TCRdb gives TRBD2 as the D gene, but with no DNA this cannot be confirmed. The CDR3 has 13 amino acids. Germline V gene sequence: CDR1 SGHTA, CDR2 FQGNSA. This CDR3 is CASSFLPFYEQYF.

The chain carries TRBV12-3 or TRBV12-4 and TRBJ1-1; TCRdb proposes TRBD1, but this gene call is untestable without DNA. The length of the CDR3 is 14 residues. CDR3 protein: CASSPHVGVTEAFF.

The chain has TRBV20-1 and TRBJ2-1. The CDR3 runs 14 residues. CDR1 and CDR2 (germline): DFQATT, SNEGSKA (reference sequence). CDR3 in amino acids: CSARDPGVLDEQFF.

The rearrangement uses TRBV5-5 and TRBJ2-7; TCRdb returns TRBD1, unconfirmable since there is no DNA. Germline V gives CDR1 SGHKS, CDR2 YYEKEE (reference sequence). This CDR3 is 14 amino acids long. CDR3: CASSLNPGLDEQYF.

The chain recombines TRBV29-1 with TRBJ2-1; TCRdb names TRBD2, which stays unverified in the absence of DNA. This CDR3 region has 14 residues. Germline CDR1 SQVTM, CDR2 ANQGSEA. The CDR3 sequence is CSGGLAGGYNEQFF.

This chain joins TRBV6-5 and TRBJ1-1. There are 15 residues in the CDR3. CDR1 is MNHEY and CDR2 is SVGAGI in the germline V gene. This CDR3 reads CASSYFPDVNTEAFF.

This chain connects TRBV20-1 to TRBJ1-5; the TCRdb call, TRBD1, lacks DNA for checking. CDR3 length: 16 amino acids. Germline values: CDR1 DFQATT, CDR2 SNEGSKA (reference sequence). The CDR3 protein is CSAKITGTAYNQPQHF.

The rearrangement joins TRBV6-5 to TRBJ1-2. This CDR3 contains 15 residues. Germline lookup yields CDR1 MNHEY and CDR2 SVGAGI. CDR3 sequence reads: CASSYGPPQSYGYTF.

The chain joins TRBV28 to TRBJ2-3; TCRdb designates TRBD1, a call that cannot be tested without DNA. Looked up from germline, CDR1 is MDHEN and CDR2 is SYDVKM. The CDR3 is made up of 15 amino acids. The CDR3 loop reads CASSLPTGGRDTQYF.

The J gene is TRBJ2-1, the V gene TRBV7-3; TCRdb's D gene call, TRBD2, goes unchecked for lack of DNA. The germline V gene has CDR1 SGHTA and CDR2 FQGTGA. There are 16 residues in the CDR3. CDR3 protein: CASSSRLAPHNEKQFF.

The V call is TRBV29-1, the J call TRBJ1-2; the D call from TCRdb, TRBD1, cannot be confirmed without DNA. The CDR3 covers 14 residues. Germline V gene sequence: CDR1 SQVTM, CDR2 ANQGSEA. CDR3 sequence reads: CSVDAGPGRYGYTF.

This chain joins TRBV29-1 and TRBJ1-1. Germline values: CDR1 SQVTM, CDR2 ANQGSEA. This CDR3 comprises 12 residues. CDR3 region: CSVAKFNTEAFF. Combining the CDR3 with reference TRBV29-1 and TRBJ1-1 gives the whole variable domain SAVISQKPSRDICQRGTSLTIQCQVDSQVTMMFWYRQQPGQSLTLIATANQGSEATYESGFVIDKFPISRPNLTFSTLTVSNMSPEDSSIYLCSVAKFNTEAFFGQGTRLTVV.

The chain combines TRBV7-2 with TRBJ2-2; TCRdb's D call, TRBD1, is unchecked because there is no DNA. The CDR3 runs to 13 residues. Germline V gene sequence: CDR1 SGHTA, CDR2 FQGNSA. This CDR3 is CASSSLRGGELFF.

The rearrangement uses TRBV5-1 and TRBJ2-1; TCRdb names TRBD2, which stays unverified in the absence of DNA. Germline CDR1 is SGHRS and CDR2 is YFSETQ. The CDR3 extends over 17 amino acids. CDR3 amino acids: CASRSGASGGADNEQFF.

The genes are TRBV9 and TRBJ2-2; TCRdb proposes TRBD1, but this gene call is untestable without DNA. Germline lookup yields CDR1 SGDLS and CDR2 YYNGEE. The CDR3 loop spans 12 amino acids. The CDR3 loop reads CANSPLPGELFF. The full variable domain, its missing parts supplied by reference TRBV9 and TRBJ2-2, is DSGVTQTPKHLITATGQRVTLRCSPRSGDLSVYWYQQSLDQGLQFLIQYYNGEERAKGNILERFSAQQFPDLHSELNLSSLELGDSALYFCANSPLPGELFFGEGSRLTVL.

V usage is TRBV2 and J usage is TRBJ1-1; TCRdb outputs TRBD1, but without DNA this stays unchecked. Per the germline V gene, CDR1 is SNHLY and CDR2 is FYNNEI. CDR3 length equals 14 residues. CDR3 loop: CASILGGGGTEAFF.